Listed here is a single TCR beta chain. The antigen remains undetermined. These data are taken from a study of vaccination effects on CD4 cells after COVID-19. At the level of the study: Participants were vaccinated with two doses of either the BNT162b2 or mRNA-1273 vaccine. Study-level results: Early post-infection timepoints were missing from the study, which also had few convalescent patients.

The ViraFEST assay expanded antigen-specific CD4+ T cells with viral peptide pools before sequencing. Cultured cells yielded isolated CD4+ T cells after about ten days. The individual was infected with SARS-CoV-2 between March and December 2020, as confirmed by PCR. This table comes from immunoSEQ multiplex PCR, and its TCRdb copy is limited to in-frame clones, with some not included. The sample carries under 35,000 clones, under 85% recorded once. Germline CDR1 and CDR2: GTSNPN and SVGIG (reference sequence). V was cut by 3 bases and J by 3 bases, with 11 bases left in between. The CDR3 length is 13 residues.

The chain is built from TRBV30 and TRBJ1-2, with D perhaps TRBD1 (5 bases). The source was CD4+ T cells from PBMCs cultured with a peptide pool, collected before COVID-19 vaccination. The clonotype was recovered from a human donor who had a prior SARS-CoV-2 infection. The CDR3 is CAWRDNAHYGYTF. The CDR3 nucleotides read TGTGCCTGGAGGGACAATGCTCACTATGGCTACACCTTC. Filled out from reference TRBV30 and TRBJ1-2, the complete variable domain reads SQTIHQWPATLVQPVGSPLSLECTVEGTSNPNLYWYRQAAGRGLQLLFYSVGIGQISSEVPQNLSASRPQDRQFILSSKKLLLSDSGFYLCAWRDNAHYGYTFGSGTRLTVV.